In its sample, the clone carrying this T cell receptor beta chain was seen a few times. Its antigen remains unknown. This sample is part of a study of cytomegalovirus exposure and HLA in healthy donors. Whole-study results and caveats: A cluster of highly shared sequence variants was likely a sequencing artifact. Previous analysis showed most TCR beta V segments were productive about 87% or about 30% of the time. The authors enumerated roughly 160 TCR beta chains as linked to cytomegalovirus.

The PCR contained 60 Vbeta and 13 Jbeta primers. The assay was immunoSEQ multiplex PCR, and TCRdb's table has in-frame clones only and misses some. The sample lists around 130,000 clones; 70% to 75% were seen once. The germline CDR1 and CDR2 sequences are MDHEN and SYDVKM. This CDR3 has 16 residues. The V gene end was trimmed by 4 bases and the J gene end by 2 bases; junction bases not matched to a gene: 9. The sequence derives from a man aged 30 to 39 in good health and CMV-seronegative. The sequenced material came from PBMCs. The chain combines TRBV28 with TRBJ2-3, with TRBD2 matching 7 bases. The CDR3 reads CASSSPGEGPTDTQYF. The CDR3 DNA is TGTGCCAGCAGTTCCCCGGGGGAGGGTCCCACAGATACGCAGTATTTT.